What follows are 24 T cell receptor beta chains derived from one specimen sequenced in a study of T cell responses to AZD1222 COVID-19 vaccine. Profiling relied on immunoSEQ multiplex PCR, and the TCRdb table lists in-frame clones only, not all of them. The sample consists of 120,000 to 150,000 clones, 80% to 95% of them appearing once. The sample was peripheral blood, taken 28 days after the second AZD1222 dose. The origin of the receptors is an adult who received the AZD1222 COVID-19 vaccine.

The gene calls are TRBV5-1 and TRBJ1-2, with 11 bases that match TRBD1. Trimming removed 3 bases from V and 3 bases from J; junction bases left unmatched: 1. The CDR3 covers 14 residues. The germline V gene encodes CDR1 SGHRS and CDR2 YFSETQ. The CDR3: CASSWTGGDYGYTF. In DNA, the CDR3 is TGCGCCAGCAGCTGGACAGGGGGCGACTATGGCTACACCTTC.

V usage is TRBV6-1 and J usage is TRBJ2-7, with D possibly matching TRBD2 (5 bases). The V and J ends lost 3 bases and 2 bases respectively, with 11 bases between them. Germline V gives CDR1 MNHNS, CDR2 SASEGT. The CDR3 length is 14 residues. In nucleotides, the CDR3 is TGTGCCAGCAGTGAGTGGGGAGCTGCCTACGAGCAGTACTTC. It yields the protein CASSEWGAAYEQYF.

The chain carries TRBV6-2 or TRBV6-3 and TRBJ2-1; D unclear. Germline CDR1 and CDR2: MNHEY and SVGEGT. The V and J ends lost 6 bases and 0 bases respectively, with 15 bases between them. The CDR3 runs to 16 residues. The CDR3 sequence: CASSPLPSDSYNEQFF. CDR3 DNA sequence: TGTGCCAGCAGCCCTCTACCCAGCGACTCCTACAATGAGCAGTTCTTC.

The CDR3 DNA reads as TGTGCCAGCAGCTCACGGACTAGCGGGGGAACCTCCTACAATGAGCAGTTCTTC. Translating gives CASSSRTSGGTSYNEQFF. The chain uses TRBV7-9 and TRBJ2-1, with 13 nucleotides matching TRBD2. Germline V gives CDR1 SEHNR, CDR2 FQNEAQ (reference sequence). The CDR3 runs 18 residues. The V segment lost 4 bases and the J segment 0 bases; nucleotides outside the gene matches: 6.

The chain couples TRBV7-6 to TRBJ2-1, with 9 nucleotides matching TRBD2. V dropped 5 bases and J dropped 4; count of bases not matched to a gene: 12. This CDR3 is 17 amino acids long. Germline values: CDR1 SGHVS, CDR2 FNYEAQ. DNA of the CDR3: TGTGCCAGCAGCGCAGCCTGGGCTAGCGGGGCGTACAATGAGCAGTTCTTC. It is translated as CASSAAWASGAYNEQFF.

V gene TRBV7-2 combines with J gene TRBJ2-1; either TRBD1 or TRBD2 may supply D (5 bases each). The V gene's germline CDR1 is SGHTA and CDR2 FQGNSA. V was trimmed by 0 bases and J by 6 bases, leaving 9 bases between them. The CDR3 runs 14 residues. Here the CDR3 reads CASSLAIGGNEQFF. The CDR3, as DNA: TGTGCCAGCAGCTTAGCTATTGGGGGCAATGAGCAGTTCTTC.

The genes are TRBV5-6 and TRBJ2-3, with D perhaps assigned TRBD1 or TRBD2 (5 bases each). The CDR3 contains 13 residues. V lost 4 bases and J 3 bases, leaving 9 bases between the germline ends. Germline values: CDR1 SGHDT, CDR2 YYEEEE. CDR3: CASSRDGTDTQYF. In DNA form, the CDR3 reads TGTGCCAGCAGCAGGGACGGAACAGATACGCAGTATTTT.

V and J are TRBV27 and TRBJ2-1; weak D call: TRBD2 (5 bases). Trimming cost V 2 bases and J 8 bases, with 13 bases left between them. The CDR3 runs 14 residues. The germline gives CDR1 MNHEY, CDR2 SMNVEV (reference sequence). CDR3 loop: CASSLATRGYEQFF. For the CDR3, the DNA is TGTGCCAGCAGTTTAGCGACCAGAGGGTATGAGCAGTTCTTC.

The rearrangement joins TRBV5-6 to TRBJ2-2; TRBD1 matches 10 bases. Germline assignment: CDR1 SGHDT and CDR2 YYEEEE. This CDR3 spans 15 amino acids. V lost 6 bases to trimming and J lost 3 bases; unmatched junction nucleotides: 5. DNA for the CDR3: TGTGCCAGCATGGTCGGACAGGGGGACACCGGGGAGCTGTTTTTT. Encoded protein: CASMVGQGDTGELFF. The full variable domain, with the rest looked up from reference TRBV5-6 and TRBJ2-2, is DAGVTQSPTHLIKTRGQQVTLRCSPKSGHDTVSWYQQALGQGPQFIFQYYEEEERQRGNFPDRFSGHQFPNYSSELNVNALLLGDSALYLCASMVGQGDTGELFFGEGSRLTVL.

V and J are TRBV7-8 and TRBJ2-4; the match to TRBD2 covers 12 bases. Germline assignment: CDR1 SGHVS and CDR2 FQNEAQ. CDR3 length equals 18 residues. V was clipped by 5 bases and J by 0 bases; unmatched bases: 8. The CDR3 region is CASSRGLAGTLAKNIQYF. The CDR3 nucleotides are TGTGCCAGCAGCCGCGGACTAGCGGGGACGTTAGCCAAAAACATTCAGTACTTC.

The V call is TRBV5-5, the J call TRBJ1-3, with D perhaps TRBD1 (5 bases). Trimming removed 2 bases from V and 1 base from J, with 13 bases in between. This CDR3 contains 16 residues. From germline, CDR1 is SGHKS and CDR2 YYEKEE (reference sequence). The CDR3 region has the DNA TGTGCCAGCAGCTTTGACAGATACCTTTCTGGAAACACCATATATTTT. Amino acids: CASSFDRYLSGNTIYF.

The genes are TRBV27 and TRBJ1-1, with D possibly matching TRBD1 (6 bases). The CDR3 has 11 residues. Trimming cost V 10 bases and J 7 bases, with 13 bases left between them. The V gene's germline CDR1 is MNHEY and CDR2 SMNVEV (reference sequence). In DNA form, the CDR3 reads TGTGCCACCAGGGGATTTGGTGAAGCTTTCTTT. Protein: CATRGFGEAFF.

CDR3 coding DNA: TGTGCCAGCAGTGTAGACAGCACCTATGGCTACACCTTC. It codes for CASSVDSTYGYTF. The V gene is TRBV6-2 or TRBV6-3, the J gene TRBJ1-2; weak D call: TRBD1 (5 bases). V dropped 5 bases and J dropped 4 bases, with 11 bases sitting between them. Germline-derived CDR1 and CDR2 are MNHEY and SVGEGT. This CDR3 is built from 13 residues.

This sequence joins TRBV4-3 and TRBJ2-5; possibly TRBD2 for D (6 bases). CDR3 size: 13 residues. V gave up 3 bases and J gave up 2 bases, with 7 bases separating them. Looked up from germline, CDR1 is LGHNA and CDR2 is YSLEER. This CDR3 reads CASSQGGQETQYF. Written as DNA, the CDR3 is TGCGCCAGCAGCCAGGGGGGACAAGAGACCCAGTACTTC.

The chain's CDR3 is CASSLVIASEQYF. Here the CDR3 DNA reads TGTGCCAGCAGCTTGGTAATCGCCTCCGAGCAGTACTTC. J is TRBJ2-7 and V is TRBV5-4; D unclear. Germline V gene sequence: CDR1 SGHNT, CDR2 YYREEE (reference sequence). This CDR3 has 13 amino acids. The V end was cut by 0 bases, the J end by 6 bases, with 10 bases between.

This chain connects TRBV7-9 to TRBJ2-7; 7 positions match TRBD2. Trimming took 0 bases from V and 5 from J; bases not matched to a gene: 4. The CDR3 has 14 amino acids. Germline CDR1 reads SEHNR; CDR2 reads FQNEAQ (reference sequence). The CDR3 sequence: CASSLAGGPDEQYF. CDR3 nucleotides: TGTGCCAGCAGCTTAGCGGGAGGGCCTGACGAGCAGTACTTC.

The J gene is TRBJ2-7, the V gene TRBV1; the table's D call of TRBD1 was not tested on the DNA. TRBV1 is shown as a pseudogene. The CDR3 runs 16 residues. Written as DNA, the CDR3 is TGCACCAGCCCCCCCCAGGGTCCACACCCACCCTACGAGCAGTACTTC. Encoded protein: CTSPPQGPHPPYEQYF.

The rearrangement uses TRBV7-9 and TRBJ2-7; weak D call: TRBD1 (8 bases). The CDR3 has 16 residues. Germline CDR1 reads SEHNR; CDR2 reads FQNEAQ (reference sequence). With 5 bases removed from V and 5 bases from J, the gap between germline ends came to 22 bases. CDR3 region: CASSKSGNRGLDEQYF. CDR3 coding DNA: TGTGCCAGCAGCAAAAGCGGGAACAGGGGGTTGGACGAGCAGTACTTC.

The chain combines TRBV6-5 with TRBJ1-4, with D perhaps matching TRBD1 (6 bases). The V end lost 0 bases, the J end lost 7 bases, and 12 bases lay between the germline ends. CDR1 is MNHEY and CDR2 is SVGAGI in the germline V gene. The CDR3 is made up of 15 amino acids. CDR3 DNA sequence: TGTGCCAGCAGTTACTCGTCAGGGGCTGGTGAAAAACTGTTTTTT. Amino acids: CASSYSSGAGEKLFF.

The V and J genes are TRBV9 and TRBJ1-5; tentative D call: TRBD1 (6 bases). Between the trimmed V and J ends, which lost 3 bases and 7 bases, there was a span of 17 bases. Germline V gene sequence: CDR1 SGDLS, CDR2 YYNGEE. The CDR3 loop spans 15 amino acids. The CDR3 nucleotides read TGTGCCAGCAGCGCGGGGGGGGCGCGTCACCAGCCCCAGCATTTT. As protein: CASSAGGARHQPQHF.

The chain uses TRBV29-1 and TRBJ2-1; TRBD2 matches 15 bases. V was clipped by 3 bases and J by 3 bases; unmatched bases: 18. This CDR3 spans 21 amino acids. Looked up from germline, CDR1 is SQVTM and CDR2 is ANQGSEA. CDR3 region: CSVEGGELGLAGGTRYNEQFF. CDR3 DNA: TGCAGCGTTGAGGGTGGGGAACTGGGACTAGCGGGAGGTACCCGCTACAATGAGCAGTTCTTC.

This clone has a single count. The chain uses TRBV7-6 and TRBJ2-7, with 7 bases that match TRBD1. Germline V gene lookup returns CDR1 SGHVS and CDR2 FNYEAQ. The V segment lost 5 bases and the J segment 0 bases; nucleotides outside the gene matches: 10. The CDR3 totals 16 residues. The CDR3 sequence is CASSDYRGRNSYEQYF. In DNA, the CDR3 is TGTGCCAGCAGCGATTACAGGGGCCGGAACTCCTACGAGCAGTACTTC.

This sequence joins TRBV7-9 and TRBJ2-1; D possibly matches TRBD1 or TRBD2 (6 bases each). This CDR3 region has 19 residues. Germline lookup yields CDR1 SEHNR and CDR2 FQNEAQ (reference sequence). Trimming cost V 1 base and J 5 bases, with 24 bases left between them. Here the CDR3 reads CASSLGLGSWGAENNEQFF. The CDR3 coding sequence is TGTGCCAGCAGCTTAGGGTTGGGGAGTTGGGGGGCGGAAAACAATGAGCAGTTCTTC.

This chain links TRBV6-1 with TRBJ1-4; D unresolved. Germline CDR1 MNHNS, CDR2 SASEGT. Trimming left V 5 bases short and J 8 bases short, with 6 bases between. The CDR3 contains 11 residues. CDR3 region: CASSPKEKLFF. The CDR3 DNA sequence: TGTGCCAGCAGTCCGAAAGAAAAACTGTTTTTT.